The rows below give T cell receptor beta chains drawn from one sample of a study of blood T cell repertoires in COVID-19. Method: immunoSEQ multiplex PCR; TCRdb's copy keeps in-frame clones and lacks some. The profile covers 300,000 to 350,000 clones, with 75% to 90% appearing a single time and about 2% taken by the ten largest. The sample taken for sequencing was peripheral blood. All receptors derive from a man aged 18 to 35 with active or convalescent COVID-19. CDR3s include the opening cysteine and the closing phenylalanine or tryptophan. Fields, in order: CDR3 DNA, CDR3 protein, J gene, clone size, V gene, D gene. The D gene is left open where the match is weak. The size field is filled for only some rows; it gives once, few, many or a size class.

CDR3 DNA: TGCGCCAGCAGCTGGGGACAGTCCTACAATGAGCAGTTCTTC; CDR3 protein: CASSWGQSYNEQFF; J gene: TRBJ2-1; clone size: NA; V gene: TRBV5-1; D gene: TRBD1
CDR3 DNA: TGTGCCAGCAGTCCATGGACAGGGGCAGGGTTGGGCGAGCAGTACTTC; CDR3 protein: CASSPWTGAGLGEQYF; J gene: TRBJ2-7; clone size: NA; V gene: TRBV27; D gene: TRBD1
CDR3 DNA: TGTGCCAGCAGACGAACCCTGGGGGGTAATCAGCCCCAGCATTTT; CDR3 protein: CASRRTLGGNQPQHF; J gene: TRBJ1-5; clone size: NA; V gene: TRBV6-5; D gene: NA
CDR3 DNA: TGTGCCAGCATTTTCGGGGATCCAAGACGAGGTGAGCAGTTCTTC; CDR3 protein: CASIFGDPRRGEQFF; J gene: TRBJ2-1; clone size: NA; V gene: TRBV6-5; D gene: NA
CDR3 DNA: TGCGCCAGCGGCCAAGAGCTGGGACAGAGGAACACTGAAGCTTTCTTT; CDR3 protein: CASGQELGQRNTEAFF; J gene: TRBJ1-1; clone size: NA; V gene: TRBV4-1; D gene: TRBD1
CDR3 DNA: TGTGCCAGCACCCTCTTAGAAAATGGGGAGGGGAAACTGTTTTTT; CDR3 protein: CASTLLENGEGKLFF; J gene: TRBJ1-4; clone size: NA; V gene: TRBV7-8; D gene: NA
CDR3 DNA: TGCGCCAGCAGCTTGGTCCGACAGAATTCACCCCTCCACTTT; CDR3 protein: CASSLVRQNSPLHF; J gene: TRBJ1-6; clone size: NA; V gene: TRBV5-1; D gene: NA
CDR3 DNA: TGTGCCAGCAGTGCTCCCAGGGGTGATGAAAAACTGTTTTTT; CDR3 protein: CASSAPRGDEKLFF; J gene: TRBJ1-4; clone size: NA; V gene: TRBV9; D gene: NA
CDR3 DNA: TGCGCCGTGGTCAGGGGGCAGCTTAGGGGATCCAATGAGCAGTTCTTC; CDR3 protein: CAVVRGQLRGSNEQFF; J gene: TRBJ2-1; clone size: NA; V gene: TRBV23-1; D gene: TRBD1
CDR3 DNA: TGCGCCAGCAGCCAAGACGGTCCAGCGGGGGGCCATTACGAGCAGTACTTC; CDR3 protein: CASSQDGPAGGHYEQYF; J gene: TRBJ2-7; clone size: NA; V gene: TRBV4-1; D gene: TRBD2
CDR3 DNA: TGTGCCAGCAGTTTTGCCCGGGAGGGCCATGACGGGGAGCTGTTTTTT; CDR3 protein: CASSFAREGHDGELFF; J gene: TRBJ2-2; clone size: NA; V gene: TRBV28; D gene: TRBD2
CDR3 DNA: TGTGCCAGCAGTGAGGCGGAGCGTCAGAAGACCCAGTACTTC; CDR3 protein: CASSEAERQKTQYF; J gene: TRBJ2-5; clone size: NA; V gene: TRBV25-1; D gene: NA
CDR3 DNA: TGTGCCACCAGTGATTCTAGCCCTAGCACAGATACGCAGTATTTT; CDR3 protein: CATSDSSPSTDTQYF; J gene: TRBJ2-3; clone size: NA; V gene: TRBV24-1; D gene: NA
CDR3 DNA: TGCGCCAGCAGTCAACGTACAGGGGAGACCAAAAACATTCAGTACTTC; CDR3 protein: CASSQRTGETKNIQYF; J gene: TRBJ2-4; clone size: NA; V gene: TRBV23-1; D gene: TRBD1
CDR3 DNA: TGTGCCAGCAGTTACGGGCTCGGGAACACTGAAGCTTTCTTT; CDR3 protein: CASSYGLGNTEAFF; J gene: TRBJ1-1; clone size: NA; V gene: TRBV6-2/TRBV6-3; D gene: NA
CDR3 DNA: TGTGCCAGCAGCTTTTTCCAAAATCAGCCCCAGCATTTT; CDR3 protein: CASSFFQNQPQHF; J gene: TRBJ1-5; clone size: NA; V gene: TRBV7-9; D gene: NA
CDR3 DNA: TGTGCCAGCAGCCAAGATTCCAGGGGCGATTTGAACACTGAAGCTTTCTTT; CDR3 protein: CASSQDSRGDLNTEAFF; J gene: TRBJ1-1; clone size: NA; V gene: TRBV4-2; D gene: NA
CDR3 DNA: TGTGCCAGCAGCTTAGTAAGTAGGAGGCGAGAGACCCAGTACTTC; CDR3 protein: CASSLVSRRRETQYF; J gene: TRBJ2-5; clone size: NA; V gene: TRBV13; D gene: NA
CDR3 DNA: TGTGCCAGCTCACCGTCCACGGGGCAGGGGTATCAGCCCCAGCATTTT; CDR3 protein: CASSPSTGQGYQPQHF; J gene: TRBJ1-5; clone size: NA; V gene: TRBV18; D gene: NA
CDR3 DNA: TGCGCCAGCACCAAGGAGGCGAACACCGGGGAGCTGTTTTTT; CDR3 protein: CASTKEANTGELFF; J gene: TRBJ2-2; clone size: NA; V gene: TRBV5-1; D gene: NA
CDR3 DNA: TGCGCCAGCAGCCCCCGGACAGTAACCGGGGAGCTGTTTTTT; CDR3 protein: CASSPRTVTGELFF; J gene: TRBJ2-2; clone size: NA; V gene: TRBV4-3; D gene: NA
CDR3 DNA: TGTGCCAGCAGCGAGTCATGGGAGCAGTTCTTC; CDR3 protein: CASSESWEQFF; J gene: TRBJ2-1; clone size: NA; V gene: TRBV7-8; D gene: NA
CDR3 DNA: TGTGCCAGCAAGGGCGGGCTGAGCACAGATACGCAGTATTTT; CDR3 protein: CASKGGLSTDTQYF; J gene: TRBJ2-3; clone size: once; V gene: TRBV2; D gene: NA
CDR3 DNA: TGTGCCAGCAGCTTAGATCCGGGTACAGATACGCAGTATTTT; CDR3 protein: CASSLDPGTDTQYF; J gene: TRBJ2-3; clone size: NA; V gene: TRBV11-3; D gene: NA